Given below is one T cell receptor beta chain in context. Antigen: not known. CDR1 and CDR2 (germline): WSHSY, SAAADI. The V gene end was trimmed by 6 bases and the J gene end by 8 bases; junction bases not matched to a gene: 7. The CDR3 has 14 residues. This entry is derived from a study of OX40 agonist ivuxolimab in advanced cancers. General study findings and limits: The investigators did not determine what antigen specificity the expanded peripheral T cells had. Some nonresponders additionally presented with little normalized T-cell clonal expansion.

The protocol was immunoSEQ multiplex PCR, while the TCRdb copy is restricted to in-frame clones and leaves out a portion. This table holds tens of thousands of clones, about 89% found once. The sequenced sample was CD4+ or CD8+ T cells sorted from blood, obtained in a trial of the OX40 agonist ivuxolimab. The sequence was obtained from an adult with an advanced solid tumor such as melanoma, head and neck, liver or kidney cancer. V gene TRBV10-2 combines with J gene TRBJ2-1; 10 bases map to TRBD1. The CDR3 reads CASRGQGGVDEQFF. CDR3 DNA sequence: TGCGCCAGCAGAGGACAGGGGGGAGTCGATGAGCAGTTCTTC.